The clone carrying this T cell receptor (beta chain) was seen ten or more times. Its antigen is not identified. The read ends 3 residues shy of where the CDR3 ends; the end is completed using the germline J gene. This entry is derived from a study of T cell clonality in common variable immunodeficiency. Whole-study results and caveats: CVID subjects had higher TCRbeta clonality than healthy controls, most marked in about a third. Compared with controls, CVID subjects had fewer shared TCRbeta clones. Fewer deletions and N-nucleotide insertions were reportedly seen in common variable immunodeficiency TCR beta sequences.

Patients and controls were mostly of Caucasian heritage. The germline gives CDR1 MDHEN, CDR2 SYDVKM. There are 15 residues in the CDR3. Trimming left V 6 bases short and J 2 bases short, with 15 bases between. Profiling relied on immunoSEQ multiplex PCR, and the TCRdb table lists in-frame clones only, not all of them. The data list around 47,000 clones, none observed once; about 0.68% falls to the top ten. The specimen was peripheral blood mononuclear cells. The gene calls are TRBV28 and TRBJ2-3; tentative D call: TRBD1 (5 bases). The clonotype comes from a person between 18 and 69 years old in good health. The sequenced part of the CDR3 DNA is TGTGCCAGCAGCCCTCTGGACACCTACACAGATACG. Its translation: CASSPLDTYTDT. In full, the CDR3 reads CASSPLDTYTDTQYF.